This TCR beta chain stems from a study of control samples from healthy donors and cancer patients. The ends were cut back, 3 bases at V and 3 bases at J, with 9 bases in the middle. Germline CDR1 reads SQVTM; CDR2 reads ANQGSEA. The CDR3 has 12 residues. This clone was observed once. Clones were sequenced by immunoSEQ multiplex PCR, and TCRdb holds only the in-frame ones, with some missing. This sample yields 140,000 or so clones, of which roughly 94% are seen a single time; 14% belongs to the top ten. The source is a man in his 60s with colorectal cancer. The sample consisted of PBMCs. The chain joins TRBV29-1 to TRBJ2-7; D is possibly TRBD2 (6 bases). The CDR3 nucleotides read TGCAGCGTTGATGAGGAGGGCTACGAGCAGTACTTC. Translated: CSVDEEGYEQYF.